This T cell receptor beta chain was obtained from a study of early stage breast cancer tumors. Sequenced by immunoSEQ multiplex PCR; TCRdb stores in-frame clones only, minus some. The sample lists approximately 70,000 clones, more than 70% occurring once. Germline V gene lookup returns CDR1 MDHEN and CDR2 SYDVKM. V shed 2 bases and J 4 bases; nucleotides not matched to a gene: 5. This CDR3 spans 15 amino acids. The J gene is TRBJ1-1, the V gene TRBV28; 9 nucleotides match TRBD1. This receptor was identified in a person aged 40 to 49 with breast cancer. The sequencing sample was made of blood. The CDR3 nucleotides read TGTGCCAGCAGTTTAAACAGGGGGCGGGGCACTGAAGCTTTCTTT. Translated: CASSLNRGRGTEAFF.